A single sample gave rise to the 16 T cell receptor beta chains below, sequenced in a study of T cell changes during pregnancy in multiple sclerosis. The assay was immunoSEQ multiplex PCR, and TCRdb's table has in-frame clones only and misses some. The sample holds approximately 52,000 clones, around 92% seen once. Specimen: CD4+ T cells from peripheral blood mononuclear cells, collected in the third trimester of pregnancy. These receptor sequences come from a female donor with multiple sclerosis, enrolled in a pregnancy study.

The V call is TRBV27, the J call TRBJ2-7, with D perhaps TRBD1 (5 bases). Per germline, CDR1 MNHEY and CDR2 SMNVEV (reference sequence). Trimming stripped 3 bases from V and 5 bases from J, with 14 bases between. The length of the CDR3 is 14 residues. CDR3 coding DNA: TGTGCCAGCAGTTTGGACATTCAGTCCCACGAGCAGTACTTC. Its protein is CASSLDIQSHEQYF.

This clone was detected only once. This sequence joins TRBV28 and TRBJ2-2; D not resolved. The CDR3 runs 14 residues. V lost 6 bases to trimming and J lost 5 bases, with 13 bases between them. From germline, CDR1 is MDHEN and CDR2 SYDVKM. CDR3 in DNA: TGTGCCAGCAGCCTAGTATCTGAAACCGGGGAGCTGTTTTTT. It translates to CASSLVSETGELFF.

The rearrangement joins TRBV28 to TRBJ2-4; D is ambiguous. The CDR3 has 17 residues. Germline assignment: CDR1 MDHEN and CDR2 SYDVKM. Trimming pared 2 bases from V and 2 bases from J, leaving 16 bases between. In nucleotides, the CDR3 is TGTGCCAGCAGTTTAGCTTCGGCCCCTAGTTCCAAAAACATTCAGTACTTC. Translation gives CASSLASAPSSKNIQYF.

The chain joins TRBV4-2 to TRBJ1-1; TRBD1 agrees at 7 bases. The CDR3 contains 15 residues. CDR1 is LGHNA, CDR2 YNFKEQ, per germline. V gave up 1 base and J gave up 12 bases; unmatched junction bases: 14. The CDR3 DNA follows: TGTGCCAGCAGCCAAGGGACAGGAATGGAGGGCAAAACTTTCTTT. Translation gives CASSQGTGMEGKTFF.

This chain uses TRBV9 with TRBJ2-3; 9 nucleotides match TRBD2. After removal of 8 bases from V and 0 bases from J, the junction contained 10 bases not matched to a gene. There are 16 residues in the CDR3. Germline CDR1 is SGDLS and CDR2 is YYNGEE. DNA of the CDR3: TGTGCCAGGGGGGTAGGGAGCGGGGGGAGCACAGATACGCAGTATTTT. Translated: CARGVGSGGSTDTQYF.

V usage is TRBV7-8 and J usage is TRBJ1-3; maybe TRBD1 (6 bases). The CDR3 has 14 amino acids. Germline lookup yields CDR1 SGHVS and CDR2 FQNEAQ. V was trimmed by 4 bases and J by 2 bases, leaving 9 bases between them. The CDR3: CASSSGQTGNTIYF. The CDR3 DNA sequence: TGTGCCAGCAGCTCTGGACAGACTGGAAACACCATATATTTT. Drawing the rest from reference TRBV7-8 and TRBJ1-3, the complete variable domain is GAGVSQSPRYKVAKRGQDVALRCDPISGHVSLFWYQQALGQGPEFLTYFQNEAQLDKSGLPSDRFFAERPEGSVSTLKIQRTQQEDSAVYLCASSSGQTGNTIYFGEGSWLTVV.

V is TRBV5-6 and J is TRBJ1-2; D is possibly TRBD1 (6 bases). Looked up from germline, CDR1 is SGHDT and CDR2 is YYEEEE. CDR3 length: 15 amino acids. V was clipped by 0 bases and J by 0 bases, with 9 bases between them. Here the CDR3 reads CASSLAGTSNYGYTF. In DNA form, the CDR3 reads TGTGCCAGCAGCTTGGCGGGGACATCTAACTATGGCTACACCTTC.

The genes are TRBV4-2 and TRBJ2-2; possible D gene TRBD1, 5 bases. Germline V CDR1 and CDR2: LGHNA, YNFKEQ. The CDR3 has 17 amino acids. V shed 0 bases and J shed 1 base, with 12 bases lying between them. The CDR3 is CASSQDDQGLNTGELFF. Here the CDR3 DNA reads TGTGCCAGCAGCCAAGACGATCAGGGTTTGAACACCGGGGAGCTGTTTTTT.

This clone was detected once. This chain uses TRBV7-9 with TRBJ1-5; D not certain. The CDR3 consists of 16 residues. Germline V lookup: CDR1 SEHNR, CDR2 FQNEAQ (reference sequence). Trimming took off 7 bases at V and 1 base at J, with 17 bases between the two ends. Here the CDR3 reads CASIRGEGGSNQPQHF. The CDR3 nucleotides are TGTGCCAGCATTCGAGGAGAAGGAGGAAGCAATCAGCCCCAGCATTTT.

The V gene is TRBV28, the J gene TRBJ2-1; TRBD2 matches at 13 bases. This CDR3 spans 17 amino acids. The germline CDR1 and CDR2 sequences are MDHEN and SYDVKM. Trimming removed 6 bases from V and 0 bases from J; junction bases left unmatched: 5. The CDR3 DNA is TGTGCCAGCAGCGCACTAGCGGGAGGGAGCTCCTACAATGAGCAGTTCTTC. Its translation: CASSALAGGSSYNEQFF.

The chain has TRBV6-1 and TRBJ2-1; 7 positions agree with TRBD2. This CDR3 has 14 residues. Trimming removed 4 bases from V and 4 bases from J; junction bases left unmatched: 4. Germline assignment: CDR1 MNHNS and CDR2 SASEGT. The CDR3 loop is CASSGLAQYNEQFF. The CDR3 DNA follows: TGTGCCAGCAGTGGACTAGCCCAATACAATGAGCAGTTCTTC.

The chain couples TRBV27 to TRBJ1-4, with D hard to call. Trimming took 6 bases from V and 7 from J, leaving 18 bases between them. Per germline, CDR1 MNHEY and CDR2 SMNVEV (reference sequence). The CDR3 spans 15 residues. The CDR3 reads CASSPTRGQSEKLFF. CDR3 nucleotide sequence: TGTGCCAGCAGCCCGACGAGAGGGCAAAGTGAAAAACTGTTTTTT.

V usage is TRBV6-5 and J usage is TRBJ2-1, with 10 nucleotides matching TRBD2. This CDR3 has 15 amino acids. Germline V gives CDR1 MNHEY, CDR2 SVGAGI. The V segment lost 7 bases and the J segment 4 bases; nucleotides outside the gene matches: 7. The CDR3 loop is CASMITSGEYNEQFF. The CDR3 DNA follows: TGTGCCAGCATGATTACTAGCGGGGAATACAATGAGCAGTTCTTC.

This clone appeared a few times. The V gene is TRBV6-1, the J gene TRBJ2-7, with D unclear. Trimming left V 3 bases short and J 4 bases short, with 16 bases between. Looked up from germline, CDR1 is MNHNS and CDR2 is SASEGT. The CDR3 extends over 15 amino acids. The chain's CDR3 is CASSDQVNTGYEQYF. The CDR3, as DNA: TGTGCCAGCAGTGATCAGGTCAACACCGGATACGAGCAGTACTTC.

J is TRBJ1-5 and V is TRBV27, with TRBD1 as a possible D gene (6 bases). Germline loops: CDR1 MNHEY, CDR2 SMNVEV (reference sequence). The ends were cut back, 4 bases at V and 4 bases at J, with 17 bases in the middle. This CDR3 contains 16 residues. As DNA, the CDR3 is TGTGCCAGCAGTTCTGCTCAGGGGATTGCAAATCAGCCCCAGCATTTT. This sequence encodes CASSSAQGIANQPQHF.

The chain uses TRBV5-1 and TRBJ1-4, with TRBD1 as a possible D gene (5 bases). The germline V gene has CDR1 SGHRS and CDR2 YFSETQ. CDR3 length: 16 residues. Trimming left V 2 bases short and J 0 bases short, with 11 bases between. CDR3: CASSLQVTATNEKLFF. CDR3 nucleotide sequence: TGCGCCAGCAGCTTACAGGTGACTGCAACTAATGAAAAACTGTTTTTT.